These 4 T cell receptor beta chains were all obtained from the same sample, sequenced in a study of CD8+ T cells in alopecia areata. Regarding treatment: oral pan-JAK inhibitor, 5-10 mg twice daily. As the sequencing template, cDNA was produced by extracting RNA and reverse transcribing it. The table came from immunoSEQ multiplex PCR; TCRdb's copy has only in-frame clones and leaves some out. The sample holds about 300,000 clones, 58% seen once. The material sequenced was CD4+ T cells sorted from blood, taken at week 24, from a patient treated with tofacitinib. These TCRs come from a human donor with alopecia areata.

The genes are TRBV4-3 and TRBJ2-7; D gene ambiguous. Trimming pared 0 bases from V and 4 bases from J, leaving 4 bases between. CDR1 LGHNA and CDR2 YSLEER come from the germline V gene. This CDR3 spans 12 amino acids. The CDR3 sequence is CASSQEGYEQYF. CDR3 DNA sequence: TGCGCCAGCAGCCAAGAAGGATACGAGCAGTACTTC.

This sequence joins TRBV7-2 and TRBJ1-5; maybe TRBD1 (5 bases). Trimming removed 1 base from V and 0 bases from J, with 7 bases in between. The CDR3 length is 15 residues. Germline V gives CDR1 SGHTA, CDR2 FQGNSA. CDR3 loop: CASSLGQGSNQPQHF. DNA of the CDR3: TGTGCCAGCAGCTTAGGGCAGGGTAGCAATCAGCCCCAGCATTTT.

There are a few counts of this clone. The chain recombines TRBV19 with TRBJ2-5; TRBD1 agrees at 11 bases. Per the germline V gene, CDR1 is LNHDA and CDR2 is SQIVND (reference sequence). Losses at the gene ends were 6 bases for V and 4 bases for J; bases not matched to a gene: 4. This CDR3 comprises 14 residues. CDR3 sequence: CASSRTGGRETQYF. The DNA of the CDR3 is TGTGCCAGTAGCCGGACAGGGGGCAGAGAGACCCAGTACTTC.

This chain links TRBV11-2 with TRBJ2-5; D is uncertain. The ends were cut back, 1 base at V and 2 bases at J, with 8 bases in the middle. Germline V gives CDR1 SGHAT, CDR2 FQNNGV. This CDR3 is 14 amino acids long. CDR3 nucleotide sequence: TGTGCCAGCAGCTTAGGCCAGCTTCAAGAGACCCAGTACTTC. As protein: CASSLGQLQETQYF.